The 20 T cell receptor beta chains below come from one sample, sequenced in a study of cytomegalovirus exposure and HLA in healthy donors (TCRdb year 2017). Library generation was performed with the immunoSEQ multiplex PCR assay. For the multiplex PCR, a mixture combining 60 forward primers for TCR Vbeta segments and 13 reverse primers for TCR Jbeta segments was used. This is the immuneACCESS table as TCRdb keeps it, with only in-frame sequences that have V and J called. A part of the clones is gone; compared with another copy, unresolved V genes explain less than half, and the rest is unexplained. Within this sample are 200,000 or so clones, with about three quarters of them counted one time only. The top ten clones comprise around 2% of the sample. Sequencing was done on a sample of PBMCs. These receptors were taken from a man aged 18 to 30 in good health and CMV-seronegative.

This chain links TRBV10-2 with TRBJ2-7, with 9 bases that match TRBD2. Germline V gene sequence: CDR1 WSHSY, CDR2 SAAADI. This CDR3 is built from 17 residues. With V trimmed by 0 bases and J by 2 bases, 8 bases remained unmatched. The CDR3 DNA reads TGCGCCAGCAGTGAGTCCCACCCGGCGGGAGGGGCCTACGAGCAGTACTTC. Translating gives CASSESHPAGGAYEQYF.

V usage is TRBV28 and J usage is TRBJ2-7; the D gene is possibly TRBD1 (5 bases). The CDR3 spans 14 residues. V was shortened by 5 bases and J by 0 bases, with 11 bases between the two germline ends. Per germline, CDR1 MDHEN and CDR2 SYDVKM. The DNA of the CDR3 is TGTGCCAGCAGTCCACAGGTAGGCTCCTACGAGCAGTACTTC. Translating it yields CASSPQVGSYEQYF.

This sequence joins TRBV21-1 and TRBJ2-1; TRBD2, the D gene given by the table, was not confirmed from the DNA. TRBV21-1 is a recognized pseudogene. The CDR3 is made up of 16 amino acids. The CDR3 spells CASSKRGNSTYNEQFF. In DNA form, the CDR3 reads TGTGCCAGCAGCAAACGGGGGAACAGCACGTACAATGAGCAGTTCTTC.

This clone was detected only once. The chain employs TRBV5-6 and TRBJ2-5, with TRBD2 identical over 7 bases. CDR1 is SGHDT and CDR2 is YYEEEE in the germline V gene. The CDR3 sequence is 16 residues long. J was trimmed by 5 bases and V by 2 bases; bases with no gene match: 12. The DNA of the CDR3 is TGTGCCAGCAGCTTTAGAACTAGCGCAATGTTGGAGACCCAGTACTTC. The encoded protein is CASSFRTSAMLETQYF.

This clone was recorded once. The gene calls are TRBV4-3 and TRBJ2-7, with D maybe TRBD1 (6 bases). V lost 4 bases to trimming and J lost 1 base, with 14 bases between them. Germline assignment: CDR1 LGHNA and CDR2 YSLEER. CDR3 length equals 15 residues. In DNA, the CDR3 is TGCGCCAGCAGCCCTACCGGGACATCGTCCTACGAGCAGTACTTC. Amino acid sequence: CASSPTGTSSYEQYF.

This sequence joins TRBV7-8 and TRBJ2-1; 8 nucleotides line up with TRBD2. Germline CDR1 reads SGHVS; CDR2 reads FQNEAQ. The trim removed 3 bases at V and 7 bases at J, leaving 11 bases unmatched. The CDR3 runs 16 residues. The CDR3 here is CASSLRTSLGGNEQFF. The CDR3 nucleotides read TGTGCCAGCAGCTTGAGGACTAGCCTTGGAGGGAATGAGCAGTTCTTC.

The rearrangement uses TRBV5-8 and TRBJ1-1; possible D gene TRBD1, 6 bases. With 2 bases removed from V and 5 bases from J, the gap between germline ends came to 22 bases. Germline V gene lookup returns CDR1 SGHTS and CDR2 YDEGEE. The length of the CDR3 is 17 residues. CDR3: CASSFFPWTVGKTEAFF. Here the CDR3 DNA reads TGTGCCAGCAGCTTTTTCCCCTGGACAGTGGGGAAGACTGAAGCTTTCTTT.

This clone was picked up one time. The J gene is TRBJ2-6, the V gene TRBV4-3, with D hard to call. Germline V CDR1 and CDR2: LGHNA, YSLEER. The V and J ends lost 1 base and 0 bases respectively, with 10 bases between them. The length of the CDR3 is 17 residues. The CDR3 sequence is CASSQGTSSSGANVLTF. CDR3 sequence (DNA): TGCGCCAGCAGCCAAGGCACAAGTTCCTCTGGGGCCAACGTCCTGACTTTC.

Remarks on this clone: Germline and junction disagree at one end, which may indicate a read error. The rearrangement joins TRBV15 to TRBJ1-2, with 7 bases that match TRBD1. Germline V lookup: CDR1 LNHNV, CDR2 YYDKDF (reference sequence). The CDR3 covers 15 residues. The CDR3, as DNA: TGTGCCACCAGCGGAGACAGGGCGGCGACCTATGGCTACACCTTC. It translates to CATSGDRAATYGYTF.

Notes on this clone: Mismatch with germline at one junction end may stem from a read error. V and J are TRBV7-9 and TRBJ2-3; 7 bases map to TRBD1. CDR3 length: 15 amino acids. In germline, CDR1 is SEHNR, CDR2 FQNEAQ (reference sequence). The CDR3 DNA follows: TGTTCCAGCACCCAGGACAGGACTAGCACAGATACGCAGTATTTT. Its protein product is CSSTQDRTSTDTQYF. Together with reference TRBV7-9 and TRBJ2-3, the CDR3 gives the full variable domain: DTGVSQNPRHKITKRGQNVTFRCDPISEHNRLYWYRQTLGQGPEFLTYFQNEAQLEKSRLLSDRFSAERPKGSFSTLEIQRTEQGDSAMYLCSSTQDRTSTDTQYFGPGTRLTVL.

Worth noting for this clone: The conserved phenylalanine or tryptophan normally closing the CDR3 is absent here, so this likely arose from a read error. The J gene is TRBJ1-1, the V gene TRBV10-3; TRBD1 might be the D (6 bases). Germline lookup yields CDR1 ENHRY and CDR2 SYGVKD. V was clipped by 10 bases and J by 11 bases, with 35 bases between them. This CDR3 comprises 17 residues. The CDR3 nucleotides are TGTGCCACCGCTGAGGGGGAATGGTACTCTAACAGGAATGTGGCTTTCCTT. Translation: CATAEGEWYSNRNVAFL.

This rearrangement joins TRBV18 to TRBJ1-2; D might be TRBD1 (6 bases). V lost 3 bases to trimming and J lost 8 bases, with 16 bases between them. Germline V gene data show CDR1 as KGHSH and CDR2 as LQKENI. CDR3 length: 14 residues. The CDR3 DNA is TGTGCCAGCTCACCCCCACAGGGCCTGACGGGCTACACCTTC. Translating gives CASSPPQGLTGYTF.

V and J are TRBV10-3 and TRBJ1-5; no firm D call. This CDR3 has 13 residues. V lost 3 bases and J 3 bases, leaving 6 bases between the germline ends. The germline V gene has CDR1 ENHRY and CDR2 SYGVKD. The CDR3 DNA follows: TGTGCCATCAGTGACGACAACAATCAGCCCCAGCATTTT. Its translation is CAISDDNNQPQHF.

This chain uses TRBV6-5 with TRBJ1-1, with 7 bases matching TRBD1. The CDR3 spans 15 residues. V gave up 4 bases and J gave up 5 bases; unmatched junction bases: 10. Germline V gene sequence: CDR1 MNHEY, CDR2 SVGAGI. CDR3 region: CASSSPTGWTTEAFF. The CDR3 DNA follows: TGTGCCAGCAGTTCCCCGACAGGGTGGACAACTGAAGCTTTCTTT.

V gene TRBV4-1 combines with J gene TRBJ2-3; TRBD2 matches 8 bases. Looked up from germline, CDR1 is MGHRA and CDR2 is YSYEKL. The V gene end was trimmed by 0 bases and the J gene end by 2 bases; junction bases not matched to a gene: 4. This CDR3 spans 16 amino acids. The CDR3 sequence: CASSQEGSGITDTQYF. DNA for the CDR3: TGCGCCAGCAGCCAAGAAGGTAGCGGGATCACAGATACGCAGTATTTT.

V usage is TRBV5-8 and J usage is TRBJ2-7, with a weak D call TRBD2 (7 bases). The CDR3 is 14 amino acids. V lost 3 bases and J lost 0, with 10 bases in between. In germline, CDR1 is SGHTS, CDR2 YDEGEE. CDR3 DNA: TGTGCCAGCAGCTGGGGGGGGGCCTCCTACGAGCAGTACTTC. Translation gives CASSWGGASYEQYF.

This chain joins TRBV19 and TRBJ1-1; TRBD1 agrees at 8 bases. V trimming: 5 bases; J trimming: 5 bases; junction bases outside the gene matches: 7. The CDR3 length is 14 residues. CDR1 is LNHDA and CDR2 is SQIVND in the germline V gene (reference sequence). CDR3 coding DNA: TGTGCCAGTAGTCGACAGGGGATAGGGACTGAAGCTTTCTTT. The encoded protein is CASSRQGIGTEAFF.

The CDR3 DNA reads as TGTGCCAGCAGCTCCGGACAGGGCAGGCAGCCCCAGCATTTT. This encodes CASSSGQGRQPQHF. The rearrangement joins TRBV6-5 to TRBJ1-5; 8 bases fit TRBD1. V was clipped by 6 bases and J by 7 bases; unmatched bases: 8. CDR1 MNHEY and CDR2 SVGAGI come from the germline V gene. CDR3 length equals 14 residues.

The gene calls are TRBV27 and TRBJ2-5; 7 nucleotides agree with TRBD2. Germline CDR1 and CDR2: MNHEY and SMNVEV (reference sequence). The CDR3 totals 14 residues. Losses at the gene ends were 2 bases for V and 3 bases for J; bases not matched to a gene: 3. CDR3 sequence reads: CASSLTGGEETQYF. As DNA, the CDR3 is TGTGCCAGCAGTTTAACGGGGGGAGAAGAGACCCAGTACTTC.

The J gene is TRBJ1-1, the V gene TRBV29-1; D is ambiguous. Per germline, CDR1 SQVTM and CDR2 ANQGSEA. Trimming took 7 bases from V and 6 from J, leaving 15 bases between them. The CDR3 covers 12 residues. CDR3 sequence reads: CSAHSEMAEAFF. CDR3 DNA sequence: TGCAGCGCTCACAGTGAAATGGCTGAAGCTTTCTTT.